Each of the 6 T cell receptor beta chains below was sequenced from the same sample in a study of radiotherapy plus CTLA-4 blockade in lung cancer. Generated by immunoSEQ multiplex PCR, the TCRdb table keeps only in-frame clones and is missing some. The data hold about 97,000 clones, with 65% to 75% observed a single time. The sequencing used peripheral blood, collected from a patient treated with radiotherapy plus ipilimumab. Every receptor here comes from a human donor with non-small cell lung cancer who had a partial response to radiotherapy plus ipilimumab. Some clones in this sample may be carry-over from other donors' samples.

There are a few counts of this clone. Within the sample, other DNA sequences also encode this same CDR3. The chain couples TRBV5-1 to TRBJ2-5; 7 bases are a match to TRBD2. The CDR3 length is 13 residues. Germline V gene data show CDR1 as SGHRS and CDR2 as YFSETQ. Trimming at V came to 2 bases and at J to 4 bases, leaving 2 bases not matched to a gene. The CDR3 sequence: CASSLPGGETQYF. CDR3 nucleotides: TGCGCCAGCAGCTTACCGGGGGGAGAGACCCAGTACTTC.

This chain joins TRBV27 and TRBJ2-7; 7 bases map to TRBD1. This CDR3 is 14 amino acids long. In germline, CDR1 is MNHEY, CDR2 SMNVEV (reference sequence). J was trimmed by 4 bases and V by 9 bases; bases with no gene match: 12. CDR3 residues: CARRPGTEVYEQYF. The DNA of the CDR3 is TGTGCCAGGAGGCCCGGGACAGAAGTATACGAGCAGTACTTC.

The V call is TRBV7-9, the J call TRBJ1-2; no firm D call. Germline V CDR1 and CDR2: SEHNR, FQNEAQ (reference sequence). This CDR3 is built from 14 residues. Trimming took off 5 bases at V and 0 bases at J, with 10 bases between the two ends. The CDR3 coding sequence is TGTGCCAGCAGCCTGACACGATCTAACTATGGCTACACCTTC. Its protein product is CASSLTRSNYGYTF.

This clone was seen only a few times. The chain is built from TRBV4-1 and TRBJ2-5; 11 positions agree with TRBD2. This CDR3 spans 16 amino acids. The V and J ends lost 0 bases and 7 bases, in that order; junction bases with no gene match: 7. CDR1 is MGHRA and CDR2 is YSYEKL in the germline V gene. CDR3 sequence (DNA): TGCGCCAGCAGCCAAGATCCACTAGCGGGAGCGTGGACCCAGTACTTC. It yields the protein CASSQDPLAGAWTQYF.

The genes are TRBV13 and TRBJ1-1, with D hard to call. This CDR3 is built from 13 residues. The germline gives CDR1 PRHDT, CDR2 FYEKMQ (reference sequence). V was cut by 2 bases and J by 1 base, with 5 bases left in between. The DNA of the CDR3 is TGTGCCAGCAGCTTAAATCAGAACACTGAAGCTTTCTTT. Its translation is CASSLNQNTEAFF.

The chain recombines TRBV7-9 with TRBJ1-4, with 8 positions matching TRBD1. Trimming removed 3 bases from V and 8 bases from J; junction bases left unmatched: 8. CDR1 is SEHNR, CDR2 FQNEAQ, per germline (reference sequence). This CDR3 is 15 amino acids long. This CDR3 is CASSFRSGGREKLFF. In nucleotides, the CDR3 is TGTGCCAGCAGCTTCAGGTCAGGGGGCCGCGAAAAACTGTTTTTT.